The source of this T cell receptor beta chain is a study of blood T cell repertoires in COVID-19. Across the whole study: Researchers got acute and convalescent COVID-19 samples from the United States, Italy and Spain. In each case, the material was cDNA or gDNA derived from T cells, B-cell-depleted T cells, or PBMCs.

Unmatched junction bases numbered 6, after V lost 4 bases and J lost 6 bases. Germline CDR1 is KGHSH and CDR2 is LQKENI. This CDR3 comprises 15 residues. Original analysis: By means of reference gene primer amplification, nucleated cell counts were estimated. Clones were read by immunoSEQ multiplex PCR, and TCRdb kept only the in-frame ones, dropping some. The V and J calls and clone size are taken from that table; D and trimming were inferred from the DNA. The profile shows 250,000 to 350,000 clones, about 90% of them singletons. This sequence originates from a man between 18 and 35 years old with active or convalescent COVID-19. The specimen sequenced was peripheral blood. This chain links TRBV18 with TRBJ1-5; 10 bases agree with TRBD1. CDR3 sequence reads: CASSQMTGGVQPQHF. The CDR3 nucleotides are TGTGCCAGCTCACAGATGACAGGGGGCGTTCAGCCCCAGCATTTT.